What follows are 24 T cell receptor beta chains derived from one specimen sequenced in a study of blood T cell repertoires in COVID-19. Assay used: immunoSEQ multiplex PCR; TCRdb lists only in-frame clones, some missing. The sample lists some 110,000 clones; more than 80% were seen once. The specimen was peripheral blood. The receptors derive from a woman in her 70s with acute or convalescent COVID-19.

The chain uses TRBV27 and TRBJ1-2; tentative D call: TRBD1 (5 bases). CDR3 size: 14 residues. V was cut by 3 bases and J by 8 bases, with 16 bases left in between. The germline gives CDR1 MNHEY, CDR2 SMNVEV (reference sequence). The CDR3 DNA reads as TGTGCCAGCAGTTTTCGACAGTTTGACAAAGGCTACACCTTC. It codes for CASSFRQFDKGYTF.

The rearrangement joins TRBV12-3 or TRBV12-4 to TRBJ1-1; 11 bases agree with TRBD1. The CDR3 loop spans 13 amino acids. After removal of 1 base from V and 8 bases from J, the junction contained 0 bases not matched to a gene. The CDR3: CASSLGTGGEAFF. CDR3 nucleotide sequence: TGTGCCAGCAGTTTAGGGACAGGGGGCGAAGCTTTCTTT.

The V call is TRBV19, the J call TRBJ1-2; unclear D gene. The CDR3 spans 14 residues. Germline CDR1 reads LNHDA; CDR2 reads SQIVND (reference sequence). Trimming cost V 5 bases and J 8 bases, with 18 bases left between them. CDR3 DNA: TGTGCCAGTAGTCCTACCGGGAAGTCTGGCGGCTACACCTTC. Its protein is CASSPTGKSGGYTF.

This chain uses TRBV10-3 with TRBJ1-5; D might be TRBD1 (5 bases). Germline loops: CDR1 ENHRY, CDR2 SYGVKD. Trimming pared 3 bases from V and 4 bases from J, leaving 7 bases between. This CDR3 is built from 13 residues. CDR3 DNA: TGTGCCATCAGTGAAGGGGTAAATCAGCCCCAGCATTTT. Protein product: CAISEGVNQPQHF.

This clone was found a few times. The chain recombines TRBV30 with TRBJ2-1; 9 bases are shared with TRBD1. V lost 4 bases, J lost 1 base, and 8 bases stayed unmatched. The CDR3 loop spans 16 amino acids. Per the germline V gene, CDR1 is GTSNPN and CDR2 is SVGIG (reference sequence). The CDR3 bases are TGTGCCTGGAAACGGGACAGGGTAAGGTCCTACAATGAGCAGTTCTTC. This translates into CAWKRDRVRSYNEQFF. The full variable domain, completed using reference TRBV30 and TRBJ2-1, is SQTIHQWPATLVQPVGSPLSLECTVEGTSNPNLYWYRQAAGRGLQLLFYSVGIGQISSEVPQNLSASRPQDRQFILSSKKLLLSDSGFYLCAWKRDRVRSYNEQFFGPGTRLTVL.

The chain is built from TRBV3-1 (or the pseudogene TRBV3-2) and TRBJ2-2; D might be TRBD2 (6 bases). Germline V gene lookup returns CDR1 LGHDT and CDR2 YNNKEL (reference sequence). The CDR3 length is 17 residues. The V end lost 1 base, the J end lost 0 bases, and 12 bases lay between the germline ends. In nucleotides, the CDR3 is TGTGCCAGCAGCCAAGGGTTATGGGGGGCGAACACCGGGGAGCTGTTTTTT. Encoded protein: CASSQGLWGANTGELFF.

The V and J genes are TRBV28 and TRBJ2-5; D not resolved. Germline CDR1 is MDHEN and CDR2 is SYDVKM. The CDR3 has 14 amino acids. Trimming left V 1 base short and J 1 base short, with 7 bases between. DNA of the CDR3: TGTGCCAGCAGTTTATCCACTACCCAAGAGACCCAGTACTTC. Its translation is CASSLSTTQETQYF.

The CDR3 nucleotides are TGTGCCAGCAGCTTGGCTGGACAGGGGAGGTCACCCCTCCACTTT. This codes for CASSLAGQGRSPLHF. The genes are TRBV7-9 and TRBJ1-6; 9 positions agree with TRBD1. Germline lookup yields CDR1 SEHNR and CDR2 FQNEAQ (reference sequence). CDR3 length: 15 residues. Losses at the gene ends were 3 bases for V and 10 bases for J; bases not matched to a gene: 7. Looking up the rest from reference TRBV7-9 and TRBJ1-6 gives the full variable domain: DTGVSQNPRHKITKRGQNVTFRCDPISEHNRLYWYRQTLGQGPEFLTYFQNEAQLEKSRLLSDRFSAERPKGSFSTLEIQRTEQGDSAMYLCASSLAGQGRSPLHFGNGTRLTVT.

This chain connects TRBV28 to TRBJ2-3, with D tentatively TRBD1 (6 bases). Germline V gene lookup returns CDR1 MDHEN and CDR2 SYDVKM. This CDR3 region has 14 residues. Between the trimmed V and J ends, which lost 2 bases and 3 bases, there was a span of 9 bases. The CDR3 sequence is CASSLVQGTDTQYF. The CDR3 nucleotides read TGTGCCAGCAGTTTAGTACAGGGAACAGATACGCAGTATTTT.

J is TRBJ2-3 and V is TRBV4-3; TRBD1 aligns across 9 bases. The trim removed 3 bases at V and 0 bases at J, leaving 4 bases unmatched. Germline values: CDR1 LGHNA, CDR2 YSLEER. The CDR3 consists of 16 residues. CDR3 loop: CASSHGTGTSTDTQYF. CDR3 DNA sequence: TGCGCCAGCAGCCATGGGACAGGGACTAGCACAGATACGCAGTATTTT.

The rearrangement joins TRBV6-5 to TRBJ2-7; 8 nucleotides line up with TRBD1. The V segment lost 0 bases and the J segment 4 bases; nucleotides outside the gene matches: 8. Germline V lookup: CDR1 MNHEY, CDR2 SVGAGI. The CDR3 loop spans 16 amino acids. Here the CDR3 reads CASSYSQGGLVYEQYF. In DNA form, the CDR3 reads TGTGCCAGCAGTTACTCACAGGGGGGCCTAGTGTACGAGCAGTACTTC.

In this sample, this clone turned up once. The chain's CDR3 is CASSSPSGRDNEQFF. CDR3 bases: TGTGCCAGCAGTTCACCTAGCGGGAGGGACAATGAGCAGTTCTTC. This rearrangement joins TRBV6-2 or TRBV6-3 to TRBJ2-1, with TRBD2 matching over 12 bases. CDR3 length: 15 residues. J gave up 5 bases and V 4 bases, and 3 bases lay outside the gene matches. Germline-derived CDR1 and CDR2 are MNHEY and SVGEGT.

The chain employs TRBV6-2 or TRBV6-3 and TRBJ2-5; TRBD2 matches at 8 bases. The germline V gene encodes CDR1 MNHEY and CDR2 SVGEGT. Trimming removed 3 bases from V and 1 base from J; junction bases left unmatched: 10. The CDR3 has 17 residues. The DNA for the CDR3 is TGTGCCAGCAGTTATCGGAAGCGGGAGAGGCTCCAAGAGACCCAGTACTTC. It specifies CASSYRKRERLQETQYF.

The rearrangement uses TRBV6-6 and TRBJ2-5; tentative D call: TRBD1 (5 bases). Germline V gene sequence: CDR1 MNHNY, CDR2 SVGAGI (reference sequence). This CDR3 contains 15 residues. V gave up 4 bases and J gave up 2 bases, with 14 bases separating them. This CDR3 is CASSSPRTGQETQYF. The CDR3 DNA follows: TGTGCCAGCAGTTCCCCGCGTACAGGTCAAGAGACCCAGTACTTC.

The chain employs TRBV7-3 and TRBJ2-1; 8 bases match TRBD2. The CDR3 contains 17 residues. Trimming at V came to 1 base and at J to 8 bases, leaving 13 bases not matched to a gene. Germline CDR1 reads SGHTA; CDR2 reads FQGTGA. The CDR3 nucleotides read TGTGCCAGCAGCTTAAATAGTTTTCTAGCGGGCTTTGATGAGCAGTTCTTC. Residues: CASSLNSFLAGFDEQFF.

The chain uses TRBV7-9 and TRBJ2-1; the D is unclear. The CDR3 sequence is 14 residues long. V gave up 2 bases and J gave up 9 bases, with 14 bases separating them. Germline loops: CDR1 SEHNR, CDR2 FQNEAQ (reference sequence). CDR3 amino acids: CASSLPNKVAEQFF. CDR3 DNA sequence: TGTGCCAGCAGCTTACCAAACAAAGTGGCTGAGCAGTTCTTC.

V usage is TRBV12-3 or TRBV12-4 and J usage is TRBJ1-2; no clear D. Trimming took 6 bases from V and 0 from J, leaving 5 bases between them. This CDR3 contains 12 residues. CDR3 nucleotides: TGTGCCAGCAGCGAGACTAACTATGGCTACACCTTC. Translated: CASSETNYGYTF.

The chain uses TRBV6-5 and TRBJ2-3; 8 nucleotides align to TRBD2. Germline loops: CDR1 MNHEY, CDR2 SVGAGI. V shed 2 bases, J shed 4 bases, and the junction held 5 bases outside the gene matches. This CDR3 region has 15 residues. Here the CDR3 reads CASSYGAGVADTQYF. DNA for the CDR3: TGTGCCAGCAGTTACGGAGCGGGAGTGGCAGATACGCAGTATTTT.

For the CDR3, the DNA is TGTGCCACCAGCAGAGATCTGGCCACCCATTCACCCCTCCACTTT. Protein product: CATSRDLATHSPLHF. The chain carries TRBV15 and TRBJ1-6; D is ambiguous. This CDR3 is 15 amino acids long. Germline assignment: CDR1 LNHNV and CDR2 YYDKDF (reference sequence). V lost 0 bases, J lost 8 bases, and 11 bases lay in between.

This clone was detected only once. This chain uses TRBV5-1 with TRBJ2-7, with TRBD1 matching 10 bases. Trimming at V came to 5 bases and at J to 7 bases, leaving 9 bases not matched to a gene. Germline V lookup: CDR1 SGHRS, CDR2 YFSETQ. The CDR3 spans 14 residues. The CDR3 reads CASRPTGGSGEQYF. The CDR3 DNA reads TGCGCCAGCAGACCGACAGGGGGCAGTGGGGAGCAGTACTTC.

The chain combines TRBV4-3 with TRBJ1-2; a possible D gene is TRBD1 (6 bases). CDR3 length: 15 amino acids. Per germline, CDR1 LGHNA and CDR2 YSLEER. V lost 0 bases, J lost 3 bases, and 11 bases lay in between. The CDR3 spells CASSQDQDSYYGYTF. The CDR3 nucleotides read TGCGCCAGCAGCCAAGATCAGGACAGTTACTATGGCTACACCTTC.

The chain has TRBV6-1 and TRBJ2-1; tentative D call: TRBD2 (7 bases). The CDR3 consists of 17 residues. V dropped 4 bases and J dropped 8 bases, with 24 bases sitting between them. The germline gives CDR1 MNHNS, CDR2 SASEGT. Here the CDR3 reads CASSARQGAGKGDEQFF. The CDR3 DNA reads as TGTGCCAGCAGTGCCCGCCAGGGAGCGGGAAAGGGGGATGAGCAGTTCTTC.

The CDR3 nucleotides read TGTGCCTGGTCTGACACCTACGAGCAGTACTTC. This sequence encodes CAWSDTYEQYF. The chain couples TRBV30 to TRBJ2-7, with D unresolved. V lost 5 bases and J 2 bases, leaving 7 bases between the germline ends. The length of the CDR3 is 11 residues. CDR1 GTSNPN and CDR2 SVGIG come from the germline V gene (reference sequence).

The V call is TRBV28, the J call TRBJ2-3, with TRBD2 identical over 13 bases. The V and J ends lost 6 bases and 5 bases, in that order; junction bases with no gene match: 8. The CDR3 sequence is 16 residues long. Germline CDR1 reads MDHEN; CDR2 reads SYDVKM. The CDR3 DNA reads TGTGCCAGCAGGATCGGACTAGCGGGAGCCCAAGATACGCAGTATTTT. Translation: CASRIGLAGAQDTQYF.